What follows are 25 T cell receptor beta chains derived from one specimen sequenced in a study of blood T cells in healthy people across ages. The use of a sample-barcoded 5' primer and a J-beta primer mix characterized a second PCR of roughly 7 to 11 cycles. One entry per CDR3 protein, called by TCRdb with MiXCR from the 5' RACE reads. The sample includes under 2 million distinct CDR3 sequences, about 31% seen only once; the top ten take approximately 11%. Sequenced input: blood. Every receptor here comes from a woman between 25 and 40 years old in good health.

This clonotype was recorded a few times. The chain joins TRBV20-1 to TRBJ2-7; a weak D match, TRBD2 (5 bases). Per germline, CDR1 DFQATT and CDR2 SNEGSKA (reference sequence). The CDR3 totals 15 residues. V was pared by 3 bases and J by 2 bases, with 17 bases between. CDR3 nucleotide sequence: TGCAGTGCTAGGGGCGGAGTGGGAGACGCCTACGAGCAGTACTTC. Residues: CSARGGVGDAYEQYF.

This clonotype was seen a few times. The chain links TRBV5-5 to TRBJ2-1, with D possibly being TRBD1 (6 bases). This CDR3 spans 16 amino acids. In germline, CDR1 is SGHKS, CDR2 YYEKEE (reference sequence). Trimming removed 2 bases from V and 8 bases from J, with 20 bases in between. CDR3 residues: CASSLLQGVRPDEQFF. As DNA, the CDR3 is TGTGCCAGCAGCTTACTACAGGGAGTTAGGCCTGATGAGCAGTTCTTC. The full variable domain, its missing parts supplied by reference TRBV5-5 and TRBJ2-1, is DAGVTQSPTHLIKTRGQQVTLRCSPISGHKSVSWYQQVLGQGPQFIFQYYEKEERGRGNFPDRFSARQFPNYSSELNVNALLLGDSALYLCASSLLQGVRPDEQFFGPGTRLTVL.

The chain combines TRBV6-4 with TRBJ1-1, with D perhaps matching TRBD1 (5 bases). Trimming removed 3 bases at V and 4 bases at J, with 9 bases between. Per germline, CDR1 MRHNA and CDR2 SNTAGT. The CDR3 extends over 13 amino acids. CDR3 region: CASSDGGPTEAFF. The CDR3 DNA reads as TGTGCCAGCAGTGATGGGGGTCCCACTGAAGCTTTCTTT.

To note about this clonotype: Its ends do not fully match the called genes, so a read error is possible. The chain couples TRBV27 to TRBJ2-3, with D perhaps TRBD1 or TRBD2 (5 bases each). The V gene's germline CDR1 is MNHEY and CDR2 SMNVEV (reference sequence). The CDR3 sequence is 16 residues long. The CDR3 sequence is CANSSRDPTSTDTQYF. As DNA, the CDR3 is TGTGCCAACAGTAGCCGGGACCCAACTAGCACAGATACGCAGTATTTT.

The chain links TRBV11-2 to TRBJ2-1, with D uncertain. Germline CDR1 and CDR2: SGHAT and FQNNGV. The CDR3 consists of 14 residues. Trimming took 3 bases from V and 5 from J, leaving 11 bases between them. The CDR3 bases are TGTGCCAGCAGCTTGCCGGTGAGGAACAATGAGCAGTTCTTC. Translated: CASSLPVRNNEQFF. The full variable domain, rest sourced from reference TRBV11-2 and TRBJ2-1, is EAGVAQSPRYKIIEKRQSVAFWCNPISGHATLYWYQQILGQGPKLLIQFQNNGVVDDSQLPKDRFSAERLKGVDSTLKIQPAKLEDSAVYLCASSLPVRNNEQFFGPGTRLTVL.

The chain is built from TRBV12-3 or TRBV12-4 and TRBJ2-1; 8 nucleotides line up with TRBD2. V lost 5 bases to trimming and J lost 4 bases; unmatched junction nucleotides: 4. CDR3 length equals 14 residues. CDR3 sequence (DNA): TGTGCCAGCAGTAAGACTAGCGCATACAATGAGCAGTTCTTC. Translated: CASSKTSAYNEQFF.

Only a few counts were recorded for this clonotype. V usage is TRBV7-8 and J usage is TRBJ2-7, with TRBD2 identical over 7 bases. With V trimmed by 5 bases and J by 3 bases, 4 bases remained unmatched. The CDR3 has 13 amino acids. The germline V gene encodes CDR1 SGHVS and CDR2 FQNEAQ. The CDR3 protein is CASSRDYRYEQYF. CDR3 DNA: TGTGCCAGCAGCCGGGACTACCGCTACGAGCAGTACTTC. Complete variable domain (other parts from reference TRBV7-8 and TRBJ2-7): GAGVSQSPRYKVAKRGQDVALRCDPISGHVSLFWYQQALGQGPEFLTYFQNEAQLDKSGLPSDRFFAERPEGSVSTLKIQRTQQEDSAVYLCASSRDYRYEQYFGPGTRLTVT.

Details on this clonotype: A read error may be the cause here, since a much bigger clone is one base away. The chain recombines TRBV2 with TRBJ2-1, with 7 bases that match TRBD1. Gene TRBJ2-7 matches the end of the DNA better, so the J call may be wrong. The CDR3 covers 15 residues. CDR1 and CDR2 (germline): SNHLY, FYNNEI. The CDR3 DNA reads TGTGCCAGCAGCGACAGGGATAGCTCCTACAATGAGCAGTACTTC. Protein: CASSDRDSSYNEQYF.

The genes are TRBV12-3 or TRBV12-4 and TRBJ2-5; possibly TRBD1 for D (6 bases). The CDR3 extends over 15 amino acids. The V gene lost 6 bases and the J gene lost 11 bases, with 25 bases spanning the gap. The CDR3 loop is CASSPRASRGDEQYF. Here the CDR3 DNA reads TGTGCCAGCAGCCCCCGGGCTAGCAGGGGCGATGAGCAGTACTTC.

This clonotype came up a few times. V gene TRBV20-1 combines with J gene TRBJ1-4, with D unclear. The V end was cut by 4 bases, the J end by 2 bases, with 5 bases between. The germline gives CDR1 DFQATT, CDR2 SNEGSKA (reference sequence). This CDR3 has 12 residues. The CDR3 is CSAIFTNEKLFF. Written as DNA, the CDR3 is TGCAGTGCTATCTTCACTAATGAAAAACTGTTTTTT.

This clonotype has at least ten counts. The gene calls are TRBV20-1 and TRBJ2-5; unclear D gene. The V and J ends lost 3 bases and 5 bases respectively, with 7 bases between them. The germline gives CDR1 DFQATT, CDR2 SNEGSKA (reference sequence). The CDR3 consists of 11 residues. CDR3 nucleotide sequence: TGCAGTGCTAGGCTAGTGGAGACCCAGTACTTC. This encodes CSARLVETQYF.

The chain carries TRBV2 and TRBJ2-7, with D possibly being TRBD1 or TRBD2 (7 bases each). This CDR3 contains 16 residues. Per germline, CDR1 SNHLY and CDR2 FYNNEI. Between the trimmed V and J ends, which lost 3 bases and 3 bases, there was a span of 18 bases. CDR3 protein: CASSDDREGIFYEQYF. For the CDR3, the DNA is TGTGCCAGCAGTGACGACAGGGAGGGCATCTTCTACGAGCAGTACTTC.

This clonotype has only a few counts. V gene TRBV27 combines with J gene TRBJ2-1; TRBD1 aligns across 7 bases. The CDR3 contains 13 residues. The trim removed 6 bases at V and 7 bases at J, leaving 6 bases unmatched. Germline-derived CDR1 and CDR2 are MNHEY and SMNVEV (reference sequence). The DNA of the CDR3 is TGTGCCAGCAGGAGACAGGGAGTGAATGAGCAGTTCTTC. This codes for CASRRQGVNEQFF.

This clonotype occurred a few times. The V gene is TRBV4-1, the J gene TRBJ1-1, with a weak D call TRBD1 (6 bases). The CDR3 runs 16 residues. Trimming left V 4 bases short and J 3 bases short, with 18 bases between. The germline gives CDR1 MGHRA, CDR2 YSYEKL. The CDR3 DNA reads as TGCGCCAGCAGCCGCTCCGTTGACAGGTCGGACACTGAAGCTTTCTTT. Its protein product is CASSRSVDRSDTEAFF.

The CDR3 loop reads CASGRDPPTGELFF. The DNA for the CDR3 is TGCGCCAGCGGGCGGGATCCTCCCACCGGGGAGCTGTTTTTT. This rearrangement joins TRBV5-1 to TRBJ2-2, with D possibly being TRBD2 (6 bases). The CDR3 is 14 amino acids. Germline CDR1 reads SGHRS; CDR2 reads YFSETQ. Trimming left V 7 bases short and J 4 bases short, with 14 bases between.

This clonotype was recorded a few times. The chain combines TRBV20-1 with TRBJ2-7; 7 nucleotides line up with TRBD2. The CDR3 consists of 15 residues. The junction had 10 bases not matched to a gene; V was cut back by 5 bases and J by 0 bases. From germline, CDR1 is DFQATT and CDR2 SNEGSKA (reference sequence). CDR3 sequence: CSAPRGSTNSYEQYF. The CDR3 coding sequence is TGCAGTGCTCCTCGCGGGAGTACCAACTCCTACGAGCAGTACTTC.

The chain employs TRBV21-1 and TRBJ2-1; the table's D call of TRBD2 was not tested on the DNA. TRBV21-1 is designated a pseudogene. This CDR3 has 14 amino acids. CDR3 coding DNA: TGTGCCAGCGGATGGGGACTAGCCTACAATGAGCAGTTCTTC. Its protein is CASGWGLAYNEQFF.

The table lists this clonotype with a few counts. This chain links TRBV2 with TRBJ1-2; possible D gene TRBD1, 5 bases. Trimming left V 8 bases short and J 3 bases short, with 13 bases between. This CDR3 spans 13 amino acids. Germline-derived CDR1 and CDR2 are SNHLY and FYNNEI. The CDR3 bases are TGTGCCAGCCCTCCGGACACAGACTATGGCTACACCTTC. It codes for CASPPDTDYGYTF.

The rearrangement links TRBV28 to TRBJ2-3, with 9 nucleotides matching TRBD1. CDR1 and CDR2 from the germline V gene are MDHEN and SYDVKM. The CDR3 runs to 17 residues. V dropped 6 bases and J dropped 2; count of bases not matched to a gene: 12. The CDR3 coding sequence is TGTGCCAGCAGGGGCTGGGGACAGGGATTTCTCACAGATACGCAGTATTTT. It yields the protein CASRGWGQGFLTDTQYF. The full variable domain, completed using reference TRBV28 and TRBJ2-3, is DVKVTQSSRYLVKRTGEKVFLECVQDMDHENMFWYRQDPGLGLRLIYFSYDVKMKEKGDIPEGYSVSREKKERFSLILESASTNQTSMYLCASRGWGQGFLTDTQYFGPGTRLTVL.

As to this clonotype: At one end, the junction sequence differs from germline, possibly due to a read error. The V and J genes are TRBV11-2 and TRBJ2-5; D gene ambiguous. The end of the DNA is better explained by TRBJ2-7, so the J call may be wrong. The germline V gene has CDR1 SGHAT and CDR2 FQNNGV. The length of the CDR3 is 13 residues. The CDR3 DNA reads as TGTGCCTGCAGCTTAGCCTCGTGGGACGAGCAGTACTTC. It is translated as CACSLASWDEQYF.

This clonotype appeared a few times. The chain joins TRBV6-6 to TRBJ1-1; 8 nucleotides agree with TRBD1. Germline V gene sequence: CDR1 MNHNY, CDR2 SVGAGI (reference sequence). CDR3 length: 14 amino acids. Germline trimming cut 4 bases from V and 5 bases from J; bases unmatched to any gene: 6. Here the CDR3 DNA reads TGTGCCAGCAGTTCCACAGGGGGGGGAACTGAAGCTTTCTTT. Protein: CASSSTGGGTEAFF.

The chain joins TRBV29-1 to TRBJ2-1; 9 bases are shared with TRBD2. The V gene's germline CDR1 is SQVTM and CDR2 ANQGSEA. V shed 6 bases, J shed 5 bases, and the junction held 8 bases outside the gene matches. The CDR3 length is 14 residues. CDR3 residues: CSVRSSGKNNEQFF. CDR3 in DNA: TGCAGCGTGAGATCTAGCGGGAAGAACAATGAGCAGTTCTTC.

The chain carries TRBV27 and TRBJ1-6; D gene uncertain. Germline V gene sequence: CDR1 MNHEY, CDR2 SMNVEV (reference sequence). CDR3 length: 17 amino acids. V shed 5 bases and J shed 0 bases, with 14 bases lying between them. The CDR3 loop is CASSRGAISSYNSPLHF. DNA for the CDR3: TGTGCCAGCAGTAGAGGAGCTATAAGCTCCTATAATTCACCCCTCCACTTT.

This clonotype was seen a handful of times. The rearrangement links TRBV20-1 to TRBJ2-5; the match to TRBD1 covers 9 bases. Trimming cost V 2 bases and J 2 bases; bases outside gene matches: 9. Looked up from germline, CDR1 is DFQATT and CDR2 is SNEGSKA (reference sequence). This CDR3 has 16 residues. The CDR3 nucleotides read TGCAGTGCTAGACTACCGACAGGGGGGTATCAAGAGACCCAGTACTTC. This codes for CSARLPTGGYQETQYF.

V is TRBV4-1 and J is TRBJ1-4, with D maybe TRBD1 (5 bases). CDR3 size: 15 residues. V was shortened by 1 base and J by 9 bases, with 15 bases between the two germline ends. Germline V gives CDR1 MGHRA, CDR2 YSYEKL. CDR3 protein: CASSQGGRDGKKLFF. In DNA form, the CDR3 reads TGCGCCAGCAGCCAAGGAGGCAGGGATGGGAAAAAACTGTTTTTT.